This is a list of T cell receptor beta chains from one sample in a study of cytomegalovirus exposure and HLA in healthy donors. Repertoires were generated with immunoSEQ multiplex PCR, while TCRdb's copy carries only in-frame clones and drops some. The table shows 200,000 to 250,000 clones, with around 81% occurring only once. The sequenced sample was PBMCs. Receptors were obtained from a woman aged 60-70 years in good health and CMV-seropositive. Each CDR3 is given with its conserved first and last residue. D genes are given only for firm matches.

d_gene: -
v_gene: TRBV28
CDR3aa: CASNPGSYGYTF

d_gene: -
v_gene: TRBV5-1
CDR3aa: CASSLDRGGGYTF

d_gene: -
v_gene: TRBV7-9
CDR3aa: CASSLEGRANEKLFF

d_gene: TRBD1
v_gene: TRBV7-9
CDR3aa: CASSPRQLRDRDTQYF

d_gene: -
v_gene: TRBV19
CDR3aa: CASSIRGSPLHF

d_gene: TRBD1
v_gene: TRBV29-1
CDR3aa: CSGGQGGTEAFF

d_gene: -
v_gene: TRBV4-1
CDR3aa: CASSQEGRVGNQPQHF

d_gene: -
v_gene: TRBV5-1
CDR3aa: CASSLSGSGETQYF

d_gene: TRBD1
v_gene: TRBV2
CDR3aa: CASSLQGAKDTQYF

d_gene: TRBD2
v_gene: TRBV9
CDR3aa: CASSEGTSGHNEQFF

d_gene: -
v_gene: TRBV30
CDR3aa: CAWSVKRVGRKRYEQFF

d_gene: TRBD2
v_gene: TRBV9
CDR3aa: CASSVGSGEAGGTDTQYF

d_gene: TRBD1
v_gene: TRBV10-3
CDR3aa: CAISERGGSYGYTF

d_gene: TRBD1
v_gene: TRBV29-1
CDR3aa: CSVRGPGTGGEKLFF

d_gene: TRBD2
v_gene: TRBV7-6
CDR3aa: CASSPRGRVGSEQYF

d_gene: TRBD1
v_gene: TRBV18
CDR3aa: CASSPQDRGAFF

d_gene: -
v_gene: TRBV11-3
CDR3aa: CASSFRITDTQYF

d_gene: TRBD2
v_gene: TRBV5-1
CDR3aa: CASNPGGSIHEQYF

d_gene: -
v_gene: TRBV11-3
CDR3aa: CASSLAVADNEQFF

d_gene: -
v_gene: TRBV27
CDR3aa: CASSFGSSNQPQHF